One sample yielded the 5 T cell receptor beta chains listed below, sequenced in a study of CD8+CD57+ T cells in acquired aplastic anemia. Both TCR beta VDJ combination and CDR3 sequence profiling were carried out. Genomic DNA was the template for this profiling. TCRdb re-called the reads with MiXCR, one entry per CDR3 protein. The table lists some 200,000 distinct CDR3 sequences, 65% of them singletons. CD8+CD57+ cell expansion, shown by flow cytometry, had occurred in the patients selected for sequencing. The source material was sorted CD4+, CD8+, or CD8+CD57+ T cells (not recorded which) from PBMCs. These receptor sequences come from a human donor with aplastic anemia.

The chain uses TRBV10-3 and TRBJ1-1, with D hard to call. The CDR3 spans 13 residues. The V gene's germline CDR1 is ENHRY and CDR2 SYGVKD. Trimming took 7 bases from V and 1 from J, leaving 10 bases between them. In DNA, the CDR3 is TGTGCCATCACTTTCGAGGCGAACACTGAAGCTTTCTTT. It is translated as CAITFEANTEAFF.

V is TRBV7-9 and J is TRBJ1-1; no reliable D call. The CDR3 sequence is 14 residues long. V lost 7 bases and J lost 1, with 13 bases in between. Germline V gives CDR1 SEHNR, CDR2 FQNEAQ (reference sequence). This CDR3 is CASTPARTNTEAFF. CDR3 nucleotide sequence: TGTGCCAGCACCCCGGCCCGGACGAACACTGAAGCTTTCTTT.

This clonotype was seen a single time. The V and J genes are TRBV5-6 and TRBJ2-6; 7 bases fit TRBD1. J lost 0 bases, V lost 0 bases, and 9 bases had no gene match. The length of the CDR3 is 19 residues. Germline V gene data show CDR1 as SGHDT and CDR2 as YYEEEE. CDR3 region: CASSLAGDSLDSGANVLTF. The CDR3 DNA follows: TGTGCCAGCAGCTTGGCCGGGGACAGTCTAGACTCTGGGGCCAACGTCCTGACTTTC.

This clonotype was counted only a few times. The V gene is TRBV2, the J gene TRBJ2-7; D tentatively reads TRBD1 or TRBD2 (5 bases each). Trimming shortened V by 1 base and J by 9 bases, and 16 bases separated the two germline ends. The CDR3 spans 14 residues. Germline lookup yields CDR1 SNHLY and CDR2 FYNNEI. The CDR3 protein is CASSEGRAGLVQYF. The DNA of the CDR3 is TGTGCCAGCAGTGAAGGGCGGGCAGGGTTGGTGCAGTACTTC.

The chain is built from TRBV29-1 and TRBJ2-3; D perhaps matches TRBD2 (5 bases). Trimming pared 7 bases from V and 3 bases from J, leaving 17 bases between. This CDR3 comprises 14 residues. Germline V gene sequence: CDR1 SQVTM, CDR2 ANQGSEA. CDR3 DNA: TGCAGCGGAGATCCCGGGGTTAGTACAGATACGCAGTATTTT. It codes for CSGDPGVSTDTQYF.